This T cell receptor (beta chain) was captured by sequencing in a study of blood T cell repertoires in COVID-19. The wider study: Spain, Italy and the United States supplied samples that represented acute and convalescent COVID-19. T cells, B-cell-depleted T cells, or PBMCs supplied cDNA or gDNA.

Original data processing: Amplified reference gene primers provided the basis for estimating nucleated cell counts. Assay used: immunoSEQ multiplex PCR; TCRdb lists only in-frame clones, some missing. That table supplies the V and J calls and clone size; D and trimming were determined from the DNA. The sample records 100,000 to 120,000 clones, 88% being singletons. The CDR3 extends over 15 amino acids. V shed 8 bases and J 5 bases; nucleotides not matched to a gene: 13. Germline-derived CDR1 and CDR2 are LGHNT and FRNRAP. The specimen sequenced was peripheral blood. The sequence was obtained from a human donor in a cohort sampled during active COVID-19. This chain links TRBV12-5 with TRBJ2-5, with 8 nucleotides matching TRBD1. CDR3 in DNA: TGTGCTAGTAGACAGGGGTCGCGTATGGGTGAGACCCAGTACTTC. Translation gives CASRQGSRMGETQYF.